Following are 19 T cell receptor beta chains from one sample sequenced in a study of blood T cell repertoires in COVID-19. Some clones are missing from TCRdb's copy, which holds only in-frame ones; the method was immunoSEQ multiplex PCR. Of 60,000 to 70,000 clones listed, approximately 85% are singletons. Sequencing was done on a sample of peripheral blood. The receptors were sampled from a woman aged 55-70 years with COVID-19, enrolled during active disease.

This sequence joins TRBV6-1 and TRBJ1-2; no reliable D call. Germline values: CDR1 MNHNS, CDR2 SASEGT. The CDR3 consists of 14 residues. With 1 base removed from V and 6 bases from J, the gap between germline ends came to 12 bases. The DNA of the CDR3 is TGTGCCAGCAGTGAAGGAGGTACGATCCATGGCTACACCTTC. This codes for CASSEGGTIHGYTF.

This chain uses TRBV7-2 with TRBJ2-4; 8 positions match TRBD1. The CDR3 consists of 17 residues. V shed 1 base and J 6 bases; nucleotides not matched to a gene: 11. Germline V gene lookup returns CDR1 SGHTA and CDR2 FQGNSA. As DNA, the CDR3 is TGTGCCAGCAGCTTAGTAGGGGGTGGACAGGGAGGAAACATTCAGTACTTC. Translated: CASSLVGGGQGGNIQYF. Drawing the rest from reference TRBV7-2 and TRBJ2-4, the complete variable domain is GAGVSQSPSNKVTEKGKDVELRCDPISGHTALYWYRQSLGQGLEFLIYFQGNSAPDKSGLPSDRFSAERTGGSVSTLTIQRTQQEDSAVYLCASSLVGGGQGGNIQYFGAGTRLSVL.

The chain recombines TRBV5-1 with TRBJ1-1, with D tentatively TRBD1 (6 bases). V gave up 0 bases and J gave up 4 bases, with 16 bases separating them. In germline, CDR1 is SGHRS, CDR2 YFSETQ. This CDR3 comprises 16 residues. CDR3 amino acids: CASSLAPGAIGTEAFF. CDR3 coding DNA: TGCGCCAGCAGCTTGGCTCCAGGGGCGATCGGCACTGAAGCTTTCTTT.

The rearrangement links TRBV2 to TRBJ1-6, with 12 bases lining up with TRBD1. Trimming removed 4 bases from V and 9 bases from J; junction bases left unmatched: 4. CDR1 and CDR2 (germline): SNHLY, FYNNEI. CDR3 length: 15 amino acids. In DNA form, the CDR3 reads TGTGCCAGCAGTGTGGGACAGGGGGCTAGTTCACCCCTCCACTTT. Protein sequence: CASSVGQGASSPLHF.

This CDR3 is CASSLERGSGYTF. In nucleotides, the CDR3 is TGCGCCAGCAGCTTGGAAAGGGGATCTGGCTACACCTTC. This rearrangement joins TRBV5-1 to TRBJ1-2; D is perhaps TRBD1 (5 bases). V dropped 0 bases and J dropped 7 bases, with 10 bases sitting between them. The germline gives CDR1 SGHRS, CDR2 YFSETQ. This CDR3 contains 13 residues. Full variable domain (outside the CDR3, taken from reference TRBV5-1 and TRBJ1-2): KAGVTQTPRYLIKTRGQQVTLSCSPISGHRSVSWYQQTPGQGLQFLFEYFSETQRNKGNFPGRFSGRQFSNSRSEMNVSTLELGDSALYLCASSLERGSGYTFGSGTRLTVV.

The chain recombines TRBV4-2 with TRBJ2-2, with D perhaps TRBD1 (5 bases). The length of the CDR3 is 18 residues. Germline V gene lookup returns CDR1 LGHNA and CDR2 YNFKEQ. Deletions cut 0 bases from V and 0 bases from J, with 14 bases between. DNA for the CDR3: TGTGCCAGCAGCCAAGAGCCCAGAGGACACCCGAACACCGGGGAGCTGTTTTTT. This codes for CASSQEPRGHPNTGELFF.

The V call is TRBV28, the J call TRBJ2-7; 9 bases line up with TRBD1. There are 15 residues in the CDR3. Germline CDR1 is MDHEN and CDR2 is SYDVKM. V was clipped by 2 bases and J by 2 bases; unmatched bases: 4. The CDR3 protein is CASSLAGTGTYEQYF. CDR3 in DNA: TGTGCCAGCAGTTTAGCCGGGACAGGGACCTACGAGCAGTACTTC.

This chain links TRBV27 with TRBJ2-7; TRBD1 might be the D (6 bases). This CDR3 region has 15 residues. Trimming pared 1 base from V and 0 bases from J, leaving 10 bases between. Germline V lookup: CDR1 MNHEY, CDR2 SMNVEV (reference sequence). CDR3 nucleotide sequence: TGTGCCAGCAGTTTATGGGGGCAGATCTCCTACGAGCAGTACTTC. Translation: CASSLWGQISYEQYF.

The CDR3 DNA sequence: TGTGCCAGCAGTAAAAGCGGACAGGGGTCGGGCGAGCAGTACTTC. Translating gives CASSKSGQGSGEQYF. The chain is built from TRBV6-5 and TRBJ2-7; 9 positions agree with TRBD1. The germline CDR1 and CDR2 sequences are MNHEY and SVGAGI. This CDR3 contains 15 residues. Trimming took 5 bases from V and 6 from J; bases not matched to a gene: 11.

CDR3 sequence: CASSQGAGYVYEQYF. The CDR3 coding sequence is TGCGCCAGCAGCCAAGGGGCAGGGTACGTTTACGAGCAGTACTTC. The rearrangement joins TRBV4-3 to TRBJ2-7; maybe TRBD1 (5 bases). Per the germline V gene, CDR1 is LGHNA and CDR2 is YSLEER. Trimming removed 1 base at V and 4 bases at J, with 14 bases between. The CDR3 sequence is 15 residues long.

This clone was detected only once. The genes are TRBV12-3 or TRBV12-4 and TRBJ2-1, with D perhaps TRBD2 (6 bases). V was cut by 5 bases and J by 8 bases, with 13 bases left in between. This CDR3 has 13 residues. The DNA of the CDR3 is TGTGCCAGCAGTCCGGAGGGGAGAGATGAGCAGTTCTTC. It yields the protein CASSPEGRDEQFF.

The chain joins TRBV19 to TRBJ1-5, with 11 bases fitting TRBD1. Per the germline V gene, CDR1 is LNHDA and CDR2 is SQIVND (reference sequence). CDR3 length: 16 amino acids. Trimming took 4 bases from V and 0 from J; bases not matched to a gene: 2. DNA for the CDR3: TGTGCCAGTAGTAGGACAGGGGGCTATAGCAATCAGCCCCAGCATTTT. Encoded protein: CASSRTGGYSNQPQHF.

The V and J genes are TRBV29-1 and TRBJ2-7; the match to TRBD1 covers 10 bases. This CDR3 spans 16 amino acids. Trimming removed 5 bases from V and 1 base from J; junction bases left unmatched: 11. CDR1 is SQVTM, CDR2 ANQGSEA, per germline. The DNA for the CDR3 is TGCAGCGTTTCCGGGACAGGGGCCGGGGTATCCTACGAGCAGTACTTC. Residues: CSVSGTGAGVSYEQYF.

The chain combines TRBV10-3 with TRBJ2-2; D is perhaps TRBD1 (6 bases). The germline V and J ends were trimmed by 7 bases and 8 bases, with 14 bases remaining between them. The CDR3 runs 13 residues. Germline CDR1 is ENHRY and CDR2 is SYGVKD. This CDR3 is CAIKYRDGGELFF. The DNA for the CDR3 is TGTGCCATCAAGTACAGGGACGGAGGGGAGCTGTTTTTT.

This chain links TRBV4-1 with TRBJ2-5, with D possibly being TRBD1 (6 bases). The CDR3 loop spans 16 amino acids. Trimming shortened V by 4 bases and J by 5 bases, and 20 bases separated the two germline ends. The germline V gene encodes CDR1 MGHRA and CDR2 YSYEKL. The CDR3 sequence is CASSRLTRGPWETQYF. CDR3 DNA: TGCGCCAGCAGCCGGCTCACCAGGGGCCCTTGGGAGACCCAGTACTTC.

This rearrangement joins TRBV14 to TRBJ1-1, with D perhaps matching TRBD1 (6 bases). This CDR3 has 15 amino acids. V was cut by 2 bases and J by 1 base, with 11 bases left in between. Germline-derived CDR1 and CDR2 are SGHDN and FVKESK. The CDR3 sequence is CASSQTGFGNTEAFF. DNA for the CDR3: TGTGCCAGCAGCCAAACAGGGTTCGGGAACACTGAAGCTTTCTTT.

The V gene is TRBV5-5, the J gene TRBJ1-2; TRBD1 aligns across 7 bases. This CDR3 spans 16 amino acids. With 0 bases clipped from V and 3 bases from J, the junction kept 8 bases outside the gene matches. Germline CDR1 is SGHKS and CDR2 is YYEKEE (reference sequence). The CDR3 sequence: CASSLAPGQQYYGYTF. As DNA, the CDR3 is TGTGCCAGCAGCTTGGCACCGGGACAGCAGTACTATGGCTACACCTTC. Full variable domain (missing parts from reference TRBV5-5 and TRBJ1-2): DAGVTQSPTHLIKTRGQQVTLRCSPISGHKSVSWYQQVLGQGPQFIFQYYEKEERGRGNFPDRFSARQFPNYSSELNVNALLLGDSALYLCASSLAPGQQYYGYTFGSGTRLTVV.

CDR3 region: CASRSQGSDEQFF. The CDR3 bases are TGCGCCAGCAGAAGCCAGGGGAGCGATGAGCAGTTCTTC. The chain recombines TRBV10-1 with TRBJ2-1, with D possibly matching TRBD1 (6 bases). V lost 6 bases to trimming and J lost 8 bases, with 14 bases between them. The CDR3 sequence is 13 residues long. Germline CDR1 WNHNN, CDR2 SYGVQD (reference sequence).

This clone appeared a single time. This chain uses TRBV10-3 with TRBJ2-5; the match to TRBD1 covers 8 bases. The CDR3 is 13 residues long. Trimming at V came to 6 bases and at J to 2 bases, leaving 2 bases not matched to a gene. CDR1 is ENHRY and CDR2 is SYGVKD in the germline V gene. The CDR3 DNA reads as TGTGCCATCAGAGGGACAGGTCAAGAGACCCAGTACTTC. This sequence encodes CAIRGTGQETQYF.